There are many counts of the clone carrying this T cell receptor (beta chain). This sample is part of a study of T cells after yellow fever vaccination. Study findings and constraints: In post-booster samples, most primary-vaccination clones reappeared (about 96% CD4, nearly 90% CD8).

A single record per CDR3 protein comes from TCRdb applying MiXCR to the 5' RACE reads. The sample has 50,000 to 60,000 distinct CDR3 sequences, less than 8.5% seen once. Germline V gene sequence: CDR1 SGHTA, CDR2 FQGNSA. This CDR3 has 12 amino acids. V lost 5 bases, J lost 5 bases, and 8 bases lay in between. The sample consisted of CD8+ T cells not binding an NS4B(214-222) dextramer, sorted from PBMCs, taken about 49 days after the first yellow fever vaccination. The V gene is TRBV7-2, the J gene TRBJ2-3, with D maybe TRBD1 (5 bases). The receptor was isolated from a man aged 18 to 29 who received the YFV17D yellow fever vaccine. The CDR3: CASSRGGDTQYF. For the CDR3, the DNA is TGTGCCAGCAGCAGGGGCGGAGATACGCAGTATTTT. Drawing the rest from reference TRBV7-2 and TRBJ2-3, the complete variable domain is GAGVSQSPSNKVTEKGKDVELRCDPISGHTALYWYRQSLGQGLEFLIYFQGNSAPDKSGLPSDRFSAERTGGSVSTLTIQRTQQEDSAVYLCASSRGGDTQYFGPGTRLTVL.